Detailed here is one TCR beta chain. The antigen it binds to is not known. No base qualities exist here, and no much larger clone lies one base off it. TCRbeta CDR3 regions were amplified from genomic DNA using the immunoSEQ Assay, a bias-controlled multiplex PCR. In the paper's pipeline: The number of nucleated cells in each sample was estimated from the amplification of reference gene primers within the assay. To quantify the absolute abundance of each unique TCRbeta CDR3 rearrangement, sequence reads were collapsed and filtered. For each sample, productive Simpson clonality was calculated as the square root of Simpson's diversity index across productive rearrangements. The table was pulled from immuneACCESS by TCRdb, which kept in-frame rearrangements only. Such tables lose some clones; where checked, under half of the loss comes from unresolved V genes, and the rest has no known cause. The DNA was the basis for D and trimming; V, J and clone size are from that table. The sample has over 100,000 clones on record, roughly 88% of them singletons. The ten largest make up 7.9% of the sample.

The data stem from a study of blood T cell repertoires in COVID-19 (TCRdb year 2020). In the study overall: Collaborator samples came from the United States, Italy and Spain and covered acute and convalescent phases of COVID-19. HLA class I and class II types, where available, came from metadata supplied by the sample provider rather than from assay-based typing. The repertoires were released in a freely available public database meant as a resource for research on the immune response to SARS-CoV-2. The prospective study material was composed of cDNA or gDNA derived from T cells, B-cell-depleted T cells, or PBMCs. The sample metadata nearly always contained a de-identified subject ID, COVID-19 status, age in years and sex. Deeply sampled blood TCRbeta repertoires from subjects exposed to, actively infected with, or recovered from COVID-19 were included in the dataset. Samples were obtained from the ongoing ImmuneRACE study (first 160 participants) and from some 1,300 subjects provided by 6 global collaborators.

V gives up 4 bases and J gives up 1 base, and the segment between their germline ends measures 8 bases. The CDR3 goes from the cysteine to the phenylalanine over 15 residues. CDR3 DNA is the only sequence kept; it has 45 bases, read in frame from the first base. As encoded in the germline V gene, CDR1 is SGHDN while CDR2 is FVKESK. Paper-wide results and their limitations: The amount of clinical and demographic metadata varied by source and participant and was provided uncurated.

Each collaborating institution followed its own protocols to collect whole blood in K2EDTA tubes. For TCRbeta analysis, collaborators shipped samples as frozen whole blood, isolated PBMCs, or DNA extracted from either of those sample types. The TCR comes from a woman at least 80 years old with active or convalescent COVID-19. The receptor chain draws on TRBV14 and TRBJ1-6; a tentative D match to TRBD1 spans 6 bases. The material sequenced was peripheral blood. DNA sequence: TGTGCCAGCAGCCGCAGGGGTTCCTATAATTCACCCCTCCACTTT. It translates to CASSRRGSYNSPLHF.